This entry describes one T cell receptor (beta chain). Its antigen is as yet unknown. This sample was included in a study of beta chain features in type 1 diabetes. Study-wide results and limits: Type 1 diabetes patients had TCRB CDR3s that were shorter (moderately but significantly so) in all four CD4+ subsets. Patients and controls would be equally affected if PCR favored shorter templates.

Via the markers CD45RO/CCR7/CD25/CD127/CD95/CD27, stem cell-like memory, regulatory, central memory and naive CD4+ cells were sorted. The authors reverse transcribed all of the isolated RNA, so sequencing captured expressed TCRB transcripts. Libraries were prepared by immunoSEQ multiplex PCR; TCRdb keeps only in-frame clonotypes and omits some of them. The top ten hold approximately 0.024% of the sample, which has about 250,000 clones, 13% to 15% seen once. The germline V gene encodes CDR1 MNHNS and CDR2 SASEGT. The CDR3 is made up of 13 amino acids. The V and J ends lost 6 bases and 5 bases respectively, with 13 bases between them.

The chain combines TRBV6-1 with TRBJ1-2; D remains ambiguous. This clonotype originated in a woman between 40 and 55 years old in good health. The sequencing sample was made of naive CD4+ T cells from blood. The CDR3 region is CASRLLSVYGYTF. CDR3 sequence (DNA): TGTGCCAGCAGGCTGCTCTCGGTGTATGGCTACACCTTC.